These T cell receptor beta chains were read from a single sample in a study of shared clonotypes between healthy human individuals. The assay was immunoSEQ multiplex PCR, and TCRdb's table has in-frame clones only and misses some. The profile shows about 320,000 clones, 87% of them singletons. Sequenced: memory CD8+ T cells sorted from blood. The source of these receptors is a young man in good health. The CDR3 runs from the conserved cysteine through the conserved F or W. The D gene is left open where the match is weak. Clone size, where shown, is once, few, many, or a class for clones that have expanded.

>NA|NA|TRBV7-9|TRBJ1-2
CASSLVGGYTHGYTF
TGTGCCAGCAGCTTAGTGGGAGGGTATACGCATGGCTACACCTTC
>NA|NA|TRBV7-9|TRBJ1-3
CASSFLGNTIYF
TGTGCCAGCAGCTTTCTAGGGAACACCATATATTTT
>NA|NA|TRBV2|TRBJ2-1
CAATGQRTSYNEQFF
TGTGCCGCTACAGGCCAGCGGACATCCTACAATGAGCAGTTCTTC
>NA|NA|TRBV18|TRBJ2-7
CASSPPTVTKNYEQYF
TGTGCCAGCTCACCCCCGACGGTGACGAAGAACTACGAGCAGTACTTC
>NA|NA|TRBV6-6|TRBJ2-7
CASSPLGGADYEQYF
TGTGCCAGCAGCCCCCTGGGGGGGGCCGACTACGAGCAGTACTTC
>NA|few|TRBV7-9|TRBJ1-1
CASSPEWTGNTEAFF
TGTGCCAGCAGCCCCGAATGGACGGGGAACACTGAAGCTTTCTTT
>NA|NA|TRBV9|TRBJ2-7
CASSVTPTYEQYF
TGTGCCAGCAGCGTAACCCCTACTTACGAGCAGTACTTC
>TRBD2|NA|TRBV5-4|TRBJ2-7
CASRDGLAGGPFEQYF
TGTGCCAGCAGGGATGGACTAGCGGGAGGTCCGTTCGAGCAGTACTTC
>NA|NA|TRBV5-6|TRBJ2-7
CASSAGTGAYEQYF
TGTGCCAGCAGCGCCGGGACGGGCGCCTACGAGCAGTACTTC
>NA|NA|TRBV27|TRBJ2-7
CASSLSTSSYEQYF
TGTGCCAGCAGTTTATCTACTAGCTCCTACGAGCAGTACTTC
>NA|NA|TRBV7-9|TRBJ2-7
CASSQGVAGWSSSYEQYF
TGTGCCAGCAGCCAGGGGGTAGCGGGATGGAGTAGTTCCTACGAGCAGTACTTC
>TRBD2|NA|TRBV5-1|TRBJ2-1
CASSFLADSYNEQFF
TGCGCCAGCAGCTTTCTAGCGGACTCCTACAATGAGCAGTTCTTC
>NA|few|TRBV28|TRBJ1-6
CGSRDGSSYNSPLHF
TGTGGTTCACGGGACGGGAGCTCCTATAATTCACCCCTCCACTTT
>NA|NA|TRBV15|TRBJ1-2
CATSPWVGAREYGYTF
TGTGCCACCAGCCCCTGGGTAGGGGCGCGGGAATATGGCTACACCTTC
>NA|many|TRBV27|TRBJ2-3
CASSLSQAAAQYF
TGTGCCAGCAGTTTAAGCCAGGCAGCTGCGCAGTATTTT
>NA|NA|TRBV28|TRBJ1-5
CASSARPGPNQPQHF
TGTGCCAGCAGTGCTAGACCGGGACCAAATCAGCCCCAGCATTTT
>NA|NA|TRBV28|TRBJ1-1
CASSLGRDTEAFF
TGTGCCAGCAGCCTCGGCAGGGACACTGAAGCTTTCTTT